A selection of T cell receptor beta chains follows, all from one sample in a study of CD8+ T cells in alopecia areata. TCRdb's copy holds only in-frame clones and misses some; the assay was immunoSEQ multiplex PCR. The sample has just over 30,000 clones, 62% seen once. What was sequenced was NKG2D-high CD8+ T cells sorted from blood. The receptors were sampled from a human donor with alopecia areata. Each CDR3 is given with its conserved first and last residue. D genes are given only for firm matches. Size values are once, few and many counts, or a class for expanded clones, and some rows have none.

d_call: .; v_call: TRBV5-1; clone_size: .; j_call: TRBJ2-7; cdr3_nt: TGCGCCAGCAGCCCAGGGACCTCATTGGAGTACTTC; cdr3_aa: CASSPGTSLEYF
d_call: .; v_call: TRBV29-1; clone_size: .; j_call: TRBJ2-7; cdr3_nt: TGCAGCGTTGACGGACCCGAGACCTACGAGCAGTACTTC; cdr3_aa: CSVDGPETYEQYF
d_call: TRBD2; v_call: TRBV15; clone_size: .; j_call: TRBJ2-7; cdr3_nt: TGTGCCACCAGTGGGACTAGCAACCGTTACGAGCAGTACTTC; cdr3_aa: CATSGTSNRYEQYF
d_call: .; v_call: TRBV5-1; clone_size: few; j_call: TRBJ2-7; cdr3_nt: TGCGCCAGCAGCCCACCCGGGACTGTAACCTACGAGCAGTACTTC; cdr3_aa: CASSPPGTVTYEQYF
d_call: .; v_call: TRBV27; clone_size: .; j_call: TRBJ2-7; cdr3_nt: TGTGCCAGCAGCCCTCCCGGGAGCCGGGTTTTCCACGAGCAGTACTTC; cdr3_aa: CASSPPGSRVFHEQYF
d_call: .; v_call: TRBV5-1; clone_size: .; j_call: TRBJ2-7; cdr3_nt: TGCGCCAGCAGCTTGGCTAATGGCCCTTCGCGCGAGCAGTACTTC; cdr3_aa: CASSLANGPSREQYF
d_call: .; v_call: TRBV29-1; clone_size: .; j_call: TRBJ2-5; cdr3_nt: TGCAGCGTTAGAGGACCGCTCCAAGGAGAGACCCAGTACTTC; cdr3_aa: CSVRGPLQGETQYF
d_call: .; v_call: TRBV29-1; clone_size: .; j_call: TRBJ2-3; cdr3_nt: TGCAGCGTCACGACGTTAGATACGCAGTATTTT; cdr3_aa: CSVTTLDTQYF
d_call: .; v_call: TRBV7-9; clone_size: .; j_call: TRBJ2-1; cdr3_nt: TGTGCCAGCAGCTTCGGGGTCAATGAGCAGTTCTTC; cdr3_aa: CASSFGVNEQFF
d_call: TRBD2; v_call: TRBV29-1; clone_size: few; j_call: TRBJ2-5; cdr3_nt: TGCAGCGTTGTCCCCCGGGGTAGCGGGAGGGTGGAGACCCAGTACTTC; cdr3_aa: CSVVPRGSGRVETQYF
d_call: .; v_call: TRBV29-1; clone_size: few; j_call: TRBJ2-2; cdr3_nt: TGCAGCGTCCCGCCGGACGACACCGGGGAGCTGTTTTTT; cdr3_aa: CSVPPDDTGELFF
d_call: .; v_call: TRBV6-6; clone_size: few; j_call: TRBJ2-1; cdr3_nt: TGTGCCAGCAGTTATGTCGGGGGTTCCTACAATGAGCAGTTCTTC; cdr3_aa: CASSYVGGSYNEQFF
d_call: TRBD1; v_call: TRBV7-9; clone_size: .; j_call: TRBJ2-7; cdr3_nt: TGTGCCAGCAGCTACTCCGGGACAGGGAGATCCTACGAGCAGTACTTC; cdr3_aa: CASSYSGTGRSYEQYF
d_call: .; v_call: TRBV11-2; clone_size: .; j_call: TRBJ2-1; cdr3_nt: TGTGCCAGCAGCCTCGGCGGGAACACCTACAATGAGCAGTTCTTC; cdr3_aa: CASSLGGNTYNEQFF
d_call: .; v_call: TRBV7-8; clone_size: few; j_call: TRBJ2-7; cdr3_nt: TGTGCCAGCAGGGTAGGGGGGGCGGCCTACGAGCAGTACTTC; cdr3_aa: CASRVGGAAYEQYF
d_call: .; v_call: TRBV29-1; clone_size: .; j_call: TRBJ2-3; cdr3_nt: TGCAGCGTTGGCGGTACGCAGTATTTT; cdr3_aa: CSVGGTQYF
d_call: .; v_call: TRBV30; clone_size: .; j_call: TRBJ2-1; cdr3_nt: TGTGCCTGGAGTGTAGACGCGGGGCTAAACAATGAGCAGTTCTTC; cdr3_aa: CAWSVDAGLNNEQFF
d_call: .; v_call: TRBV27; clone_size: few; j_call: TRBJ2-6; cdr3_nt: TGTGCCAGCGGGTTTGGGATTTCTGGGGCCAACGTCCTGACTTTC; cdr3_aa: CASGFGISGANVLTF
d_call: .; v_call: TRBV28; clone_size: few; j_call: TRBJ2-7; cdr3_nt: TGTGCCCCACGGAGGCCTCCTCCCTCCTCCGAGCAGTACTTC; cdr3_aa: CAPRRPPPSSEQYF
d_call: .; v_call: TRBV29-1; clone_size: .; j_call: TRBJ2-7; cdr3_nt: TGCAGCGTTGAAGATGACGGAGGGGGGCAGCAGTACTTC; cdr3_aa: CSVEDDGGGQQYF
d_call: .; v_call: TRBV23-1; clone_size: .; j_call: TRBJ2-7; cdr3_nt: TGCGCCAGCAGTATCAATGGAAGTCGTGAAGTTACCTACGAGCAGTACTTC; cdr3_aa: CASSINGSREVTYEQYF
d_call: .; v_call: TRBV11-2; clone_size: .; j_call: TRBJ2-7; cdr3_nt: TGTGCCAGCAGCTTAGACAGGGGCGAGCAGTACTTC; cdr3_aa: CASSLDRGEQYF
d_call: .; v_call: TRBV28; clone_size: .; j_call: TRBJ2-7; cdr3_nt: TGTGCCAGCAGTAATGGGCTAGACGCCGACGAGCAGTACTTC; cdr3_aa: CASSNGLDADEQYF
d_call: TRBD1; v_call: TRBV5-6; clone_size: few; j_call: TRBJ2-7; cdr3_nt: TGTGCCAGCAGCAAGGACAGGGTAGGACCCTACGAGCAGTACTTC; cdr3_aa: CASSKDRVGPYEQYF
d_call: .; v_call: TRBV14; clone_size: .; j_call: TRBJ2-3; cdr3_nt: TGTGCCAGCAGCCAGTTGGCGGCAGGTCTGCAGTATTTT; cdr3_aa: CASSQLAAGLQYF
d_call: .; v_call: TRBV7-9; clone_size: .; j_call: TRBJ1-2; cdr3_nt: TGTGCCAGCAGCTTAGCGGGTAGGGTGGATGGCTACACCTTC; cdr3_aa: CASSLAGRVDGYTF
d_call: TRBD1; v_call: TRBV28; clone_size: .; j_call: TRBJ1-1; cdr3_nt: TGTGCCAGCAGTCCGACAGGGTTAGAGGGCACTGAAGCTTTCTTT; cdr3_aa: CASSPTGLEGTEAFF
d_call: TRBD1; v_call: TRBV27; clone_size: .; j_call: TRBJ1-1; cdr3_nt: TGTGCCAGCAGTCCTGTCCCCCAGGGACAGGATGAAGCTTTCTTT; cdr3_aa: CASSPVPQGQDEAFF
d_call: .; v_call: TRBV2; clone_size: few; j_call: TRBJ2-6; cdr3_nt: TGTGCCAGCAGTGAAGCGCGAGAGGAAGCCATCTCCTCTGGGGCCAACGTCCTGACTTTC; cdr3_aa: CASSEAREEAISSGANVLTF
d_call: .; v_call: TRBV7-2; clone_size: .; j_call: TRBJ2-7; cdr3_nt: TGTGCCAGCAGCTCGGGACACCTCTACGAGCAGTACTTC; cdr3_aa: CASSSGHLYEQYF
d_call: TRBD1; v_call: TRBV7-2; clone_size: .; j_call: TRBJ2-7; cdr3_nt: TGTGCCAGCAGCCAGACGACAGGGTGGTACGAGCAGTACTTC; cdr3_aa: CASSQTTGWYEQYF
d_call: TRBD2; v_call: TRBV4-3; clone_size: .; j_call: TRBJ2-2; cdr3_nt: TGCGCCAGCAGCAACGGCGGGGGGGCAACCGGGGAGCTGTTTTTT; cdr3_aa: CASSNGGGATGELFF
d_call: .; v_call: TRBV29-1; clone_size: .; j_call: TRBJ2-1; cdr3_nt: TGCAGCGTTGAAGATTTGGCTAGTAGCAATGAGCAGTTCTTC; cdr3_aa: CSVEDLASSNEQFF